The 13 T cell receptor beta chains listed next were all sequenced from one sample in a study of post-analysis software for immune sequencing data. Study-level results: In patients, TRBV5-6, TRBV5-1 and TRBV20-1 belonged to five TRBV segments found more frequently than in controls.

TCR beta cDNA libraries had unique molecular identifiers. TCRdb re-analysed the PCR reads in MiXCR, keeping a single row per CDR3 protein. The data hold approximately 690,000 distinct CDR3 sequences, with around 60% observed a single time. Which antigens these TCRs recognize remains unknown. Sequenced input: blood. The origin of the receptors is a girl aged 2 to 9 with multiple sclerosis.

This clonotype was recorded once. V and J are TRBV15 and TRBJ2-6; no reliable D call. Per germline, CDR1 LNHNV and CDR2 YYDKDF (reference sequence). Trimming removed 5 bases at V and 4 bases at J, with 6 bases between. The CDR3 is 13 amino acids. The chain's CDR3 is CATSGFGANVLTF. The CDR3 DNA follows: TGTGCCACCAGCGGGTTCGGGGCCAACGTCCTGACTTTC.

The sample holds a few counts of this clonotype. The V call is TRBV5-1, the J call TRBJ2-3, with a weak D call TRBD2 (5 bases). The CDR3 covers 14 residues. Germline CDR1 is SGHRS and CDR2 is YFSETQ. V dropped 7 bases and J dropped 0 bases, with 12 bases sitting between them. CDR3 loop: CASSAGESTDTQYF. CDR3 in DNA: TGCGCCAGCTCCGCGGGTGAAAGCACAGATACGCAGTATTTT.

The chain recombines TRBV12-3 or TRBV12-4 with TRBJ1-4; no clear D. V lost 4 bases and J lost 1, with 13 bases in between. This CDR3 comprises 16 residues. CDR3 nucleotide sequence: TGTGCCAGCAGTTCCAGACCGGGCCTAACTAATGAAAAACTGTTTTTT. It is translated as CASSSRPGLTNEKLFF.

The V call is TRBV12-3 or TRBV12-4, the J call TRBJ2-2; TRBD2 aligns across 11 bases. Trimming cost V 6 bases and J 6 bases; bases outside gene matches: 9. The CDR3 has 16 residues. The CDR3 sequence: CASRLGTSGGAGELFF. In DNA form, the CDR3 reads TGTGCCAGCAGACTGGGGACTAGCGGAGGCGCCGGGGAGCTGTTTTTT.

This clonotype was counted only a few times. This chain uses TRBV5-6 with TRBJ2-1; D is uncertain. Germline V gene lookup returns CDR1 SGHDT and CDR2 YYEEEE. The CDR3 is 13 residues long. The germline V and J ends were trimmed by 2 bases and 7 bases, with 10 bases remaining between them. The DNA for the CDR3 is TGTGCCAGCAGCTTCGTAGTGGGGAATGAGCAGTTCTTC. Its translation: CASSFVVGNEQFF.

The chain joins TRBV7-2 to TRBJ2-6; possible D gene TRBD2, 5 bases. The CDR3 runs 17 residues. From germline, CDR1 is SGHTA and CDR2 FQGNSA. V lost 6 bases to trimming and J lost 6 bases, with 21 bases between them. In nucleotides, the CDR3 is TGTGCCAGCAGAACTTCTGATCGGACTTTCCCGGCCAACGTCCTGACTTTC. As protein: CASRTSDRTFPANVLTF.

This clonotype was seen only a few times. The J gene is TRBJ2-5, the V gene TRBV10-3; D call uncertain. This CDR3 is built from 13 residues. The ends were cut back, 4 bases at V and 0 bases at J, with 6 bases in the middle. Germline V gene data show CDR1 as ENHRY and CDR2 as SYGVKD. The CDR3 spells CAISGLDQETQYF. CDR3 coding DNA: TGTGCCATCAGTGGGCTAGACCAAGAGACCCAGTACTTC.

This clonotype was detected a few times. V is TRBV7-9 and J is TRBJ2-3, with 10 bases matching TRBD1. The CDR3 runs 16 residues. The ends lost 5 bases at V and 2 bases at J; junction bases unmatched: 7. CDR1 and CDR2 (germline): SEHNR, FQNEAQ (reference sequence). The CDR3 DNA reads TGTGCCAGCAGCGCCGGGGACAGGGGACCCACAGATACGCAGTATTTT. As protein: CASSAGDRGPTDTQYF.

The chain carries TRBV29-1 and TRBJ1-2; 10 bases are a match to TRBD1. There are 13 residues in the CDR3. V lost 6 bases to trimming and J lost 6 bases; unmatched junction nucleotides: 7. Germline V lookup: CDR1 SQVTM, CDR2 ANQGSEA. CDR3: CSVTGGVSDGYTF. The CDR3 DNA reads as TGCAGCGTGACAGGGGGCGTATCGGATGGCTACACCTTC.

In this sample, this clonotype turned up once. The chain is built from TRBV19 and TRBJ1-1, with no clear D. In germline, CDR1 is LNHDA, CDR2 SQIVND (reference sequence). Deletions cut 7 bases from V and 4 bases from J, with 19 bases between. This CDR3 is built from 15 residues. CDR3 sequence reads: CASTLYSTVGTEAFF. The CDR3 DNA reads as TGTGCCAGTACTCTATACTCGACGGTGGGCACTGAAGCTTTCTTT.

This clonotype was counted between two and nine times. The rearrangement uses TRBV28 and TRBJ2-5, with D possibly matching TRBD1 (5 bases). CDR3 length: 14 amino acids. The germline V and J ends were trimmed by 5 bases and 5 bases, with 15 bases remaining between them. Germline V gives CDR1 MDHEN, CDR2 SYDVKM. CDR3 sequence (DNA): TGTGCCAGCAGTCACGACAGTGGCAGGGAGACCCAGTACTTC. Its translation is CASSHDSGRETQYF.

J is TRBJ1-5 and V is TRBV5-1; D might be TRBD1 (5 bases). The CDR3 has 15 amino acids. Germline assignment: CDR1 SGHRS and CDR2 YFSETQ. V was clipped by 1 base and J by 5 bases, with 13 bases between them. CDR3: CASSLSVGRDQPQHF. The CDR3 region has the DNA TGCGCCAGCAGCTTGTCCGTGGGGCGGGATCAGCCCCAGCATTTT.

The rearrangement links TRBV4-2 to TRBJ1-2; the match to TRBD1 covers 7 bases. CDR1 and CDR2 (germline): LGHNA, YNFKEQ. CDR3 size: 14 residues. The V gene end was trimmed by 5 bases and the J gene end by 2 bases; junction bases not matched to a gene: 5. The CDR3 DNA reads TGTGCCAGCAGCATCGAACAGGGGAACTATGGCTACACCTTC. The encoded protein is CASSIEQGNYGYTF.